The 3 T cell receptor beta chains below all came from one sample that was sequenced in a study of shared clonotypes between healthy human individuals. Sequencing was performed with immunoSEQ multiplex PCR; in TCRdb, only in-frame clones are kept and a portion is missing. Among about a million clones listed, 70% to 80% were seen once. Specimen: memory CD4+ T cells sorted from blood. Subset indicated: CD45RA-negative fraction. The receptor set was obtained from a man between 18 and 29 years old in good health.

The chain employs TRBV28 and TRBJ1-3; a possible D gene is TRBD1 (6 bases). Per the germline V gene, CDR1 is MDHEN and CDR2 is SYDVKM. CDR3 size: 14 residues. V was trimmed by 2 bases and J by 4 bases, leaving 9 bases between them. The CDR3 DNA is TGTGCCAGCAGTTTAATGCAGGGGGGAAACACCATATATTTT. Translating gives CASSLMQGGNTIYF.

The J gene is TRBJ1-1, the V gene TRBV15; maybe TRBD1 (5 bases). CDR3 length equals 14 residues. Germline CDR1 is LNHNV and CDR2 is YYDKDF (reference sequence). Trimming cost V 3 bases and J 0 bases, with 8 bases left between them. This CDR3 is CATSSSRVNTEAFF. In nucleotides, the CDR3 is TGTGCCACCAGCAGTAGCAGGGTGAACACTGAAGCTTTCTTT.

This chain links TRBV19 with TRBJ2-3; D might be TRBD2 (6 bases). This CDR3 contains 15 residues. V lost 6 bases to trimming and J lost 5 bases, with 18 bases between them. Germline V gives CDR1 LNHDA, CDR2 SQIVND (reference sequence). CDR3 coding DNA: TGTGCCAGTAGGGGGGGATCCTCTGCAAGAGATACGCAGTATTTT. Translated, it gives CASRGGSSARDTQYF.